This T cell receptor (beta chain) was documented in a study of blood T cell repertoires in COVID-19. On the study more broadly: Specimens from acute and convalescent COVID-19 originated in the United States, Italy and Spain. From T cells, B-cell-depleted T cells, or PBMCs came the material, which was cDNA or gDNA.

This clone showed up just a few times. The CDR3 length is 12 residues. Germline CDR1 SQVTM, CDR2 ANQGSEA. J lost 4 bases, V lost 4 bases, and 1 base had no gene match. In the authors' workflow: The authors estimated nucleated cell counts from reference gene primer amplification. Assay: immunoSEQ multiplex PCR; the TCRdb copy retains only in-frame clones and omits some. Clonal size and the V and J genes are those of that table, whereas D and trimming came from the DNA. The data hold 140,000 to 150,000 clones, with around 89% observed a single time. This TCR was sampled from a man aged 55 to 70 with active or convalescent COVID-19. The sequencing sample was made of peripheral blood. The chain joins TRBV29-1 to TRBJ1-1, with 9 bases fitting TRBD1. CDR3 nucleotide sequence: TGCAGCGTTGCGGGACAGGGCACTGAAGCTTTCTTT. Amino acids: CSVAGQGTEAFF.